This T cell receptor beta chain was captured in a study of blood T cells in healthy people across ages. Study-wide context: In model experiments, template switching was able to capture about one barcoded beta molecule for every two T cells that were present.

Donors ranged from about 6 to 95 years old and were healthy Caucasians in Russia. For every donor, a draw yielded roughly 10 milliliters of peripheral blood. CDR1 and CDR2 from the germline V gene are DFQATT and SNEGSKA (reference sequence). There are 14 residues in the CDR3. The table lists this clonotype with a few counts. Germline is not matched at one junction end, which may reflect a read error. PCR was performed a second time for about 7 to 11 cycles using a sample-barcoded 5' primer and a J-beta primer mix. A template-switch adaptor that had 12 random nucleotides put a tag on each cDNA molecule. Each CDR3 protein gets one entry after TCRdb re-called the 5' RACE reads with MiXCR. Counted here are hundreds of thousands of distinct CDR3 sequences, 32% occurring once; the ten biggest clones make up 15% to 17%.

The chain is built from TRBV20-1 and TRBJ1-6; 8 bases fit TRBD1. The source material was blood. This receptor was identified in a woman older than 75 in good health. The CDR3 reads CSARIDRGNSPLHF. CDR3 coding DNA: TGCAGTGCTAGGATTGACAGGGGTAATTCGCCCCTCCACTTT.